This T cell receptor beta chain was found in a study of CD8 T cells in ankylosing spondylitis. Libraries of TCR beta came from quantitative 5'-RACE with molecular barcodes. TCRdb used MiXCR to reprocess the 5' RACE reads, holding one entry per CDR3 protein. Of a few hundred thousand distinct CDR3 sequences listed, roughly 10% are singletons. This clonotype was detected ten times or more. Trimming stripped 9 bases from V and 1 base from J, with 14 bases between. The CDR3 is 13 amino acids. Looked up from germline, CDR1 is SGHRS and CDR2 is YFSETQ. This clonotype was sampled from a male donor with ankylosing spondylitis or in good health (not recorded which). The chain combines TRBV5-1 with TRBJ2-7; no reliable D call. Sequencing was performed on blood, either unsorted or a sorted T cell fraction (not recorded which). The CDR3 protein is CATPSHESYEQYF. In DNA, the CDR3 is TGCGCCACCCCATCCCACGAGTCCTACGAGCAGTACTTC.